The sequence of this T cell receptor (beta chain) was determined in a study of blood T cell repertoires in COVID-19. Whole-study context: The samples span acute and convalescent COVID-19 from the United States, Italy and Spain. The cDNA or gDNA used as material had been derived from T cells, B-cell-depleted T cells, or PBMCs.

The sample holds one count of this clone. V trimming: 5 bases; J trimming: 7 bases; junction bases outside the gene matches: 5. Germline V CDR1 and CDR2: LGHDT, YNNKEL (reference sequence). This CDR3 has 14 residues. Seattle patients were enrolled while actively infected and followed longitudinally. The authors' processing: Estimated nucleated cell counts came from reference gene primer amplification. This table comes from immunoSEQ multiplex PCR, and its TCRdb copy is limited to in-frame clones, with some not included. That table furnishes V, J and clone size, whereas the DNA furnished D and trimming. This table holds 150,000 to 190,000 clones, 80% to 90% found once.

The sequence derives from a woman between 55 and 75 years old with COVID-19, enrolled during active disease. The chain combines TRBV3-1 (or the pseudogene TRBV3-2) with TRBJ1-4; 9 bases map to TRBD1. The sample taken for sequencing was peripheral blood. CDR3 bases: TGTGCCAGCAGCTCCCGACAGGGGGGTGAAAAACTGTTTTTT. Translated: CASSSRQGGEKLFF.